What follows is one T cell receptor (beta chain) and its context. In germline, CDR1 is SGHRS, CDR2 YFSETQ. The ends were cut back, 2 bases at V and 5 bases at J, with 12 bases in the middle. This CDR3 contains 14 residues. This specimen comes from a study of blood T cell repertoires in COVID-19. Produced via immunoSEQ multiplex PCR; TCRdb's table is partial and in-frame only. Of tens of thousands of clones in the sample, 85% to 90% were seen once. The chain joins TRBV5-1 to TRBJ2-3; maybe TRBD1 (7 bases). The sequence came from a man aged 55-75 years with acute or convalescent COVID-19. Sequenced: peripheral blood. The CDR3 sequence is CASSFRQGGDTQYF. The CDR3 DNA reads TGCGCCAGCAGCTTTCGCCAGGGGGGAGATACGCAGTATTTT.